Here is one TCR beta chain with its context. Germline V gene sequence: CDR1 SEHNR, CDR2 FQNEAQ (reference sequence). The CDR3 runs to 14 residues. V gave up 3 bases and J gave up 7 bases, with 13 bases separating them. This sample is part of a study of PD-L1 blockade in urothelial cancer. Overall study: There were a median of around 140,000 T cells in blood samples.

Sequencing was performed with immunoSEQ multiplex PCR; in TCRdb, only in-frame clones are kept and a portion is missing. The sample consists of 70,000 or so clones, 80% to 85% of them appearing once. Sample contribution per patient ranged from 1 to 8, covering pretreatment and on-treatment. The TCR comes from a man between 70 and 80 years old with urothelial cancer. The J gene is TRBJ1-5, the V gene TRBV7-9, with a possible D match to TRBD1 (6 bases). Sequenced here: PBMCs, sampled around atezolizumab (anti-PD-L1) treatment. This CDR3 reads CASSLTGLDQPQHF. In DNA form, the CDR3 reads TGTGCCAGCAGCTTGACAGGTCTAGACCAGCCCCAGCATTTT. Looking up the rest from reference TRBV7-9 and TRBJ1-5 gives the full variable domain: DTGVSQNPRHKITKRGQNVTFRCDPISEHNRLYWYRQTLGQGPEFLTYFQNEAQLEKSRLLSDRFSAERPKGSFSTLEIQRTEQGDSAMYLCASSLTGLDQPQHFGDGTRLSIL.